The 24 T cell receptor beta chains presented below share a single source sample, sequenced in a study of shared clonotypes between healthy human individuals. Profiled with immunoSEQ multiplex PCR; TCRdb holds only in-frame clones, not every one. The sample lists some 790,000 clones, roughly 72% occurring once. The sample was memory CD4+ T cells sorted from blood. The subset: CD45RA-negative fraction. These receptors all stem from a woman aged 25 to 39 in good health.

With regard to this clone: It differs at one base from a far larger clone, so likely a read error. Within the sample, other DNA sequences also encode this same CDR3. The V and J genes are TRBV6-5 and TRBJ2-3; D perhaps matches TRBD2 (6 bases). Germline assignment: CDR1 MNHEY and CDR2 SVGAGI. V dropped 8 bases and J dropped 6 bases, with 6 bases sitting between them. The CDR3 has 10 amino acids. Here the CDR3 reads CASGRDTQYF. CDR3 sequence (DNA): TGTGCCAGCGGGAGGGATACGCAGTATTTT.

The chain combines TRBV6-5 with TRBJ2-3; 12 nucleotides agree with TRBD1. The CDR3 spans 15 residues. Germline-derived CDR1 and CDR2 are MNHEY and SVGAGI. V lost 6 bases to trimming and J lost 5 bases; unmatched junction nucleotides: 6. The CDR3 DNA is TGTGCCAGCAGCGGGGACAGGGGGCACGGAGATACGCAGTATTTT. Translating gives CASSGDRGHGDTQYF.

The chain uses TRBV29-1 and TRBJ1-2; D uncertain. Germline V CDR1 and CDR2: SQVTM, ANQGSEA. V shed 1 base and J shed 6 bases, with 6 bases lying between them. The CDR3 spans 11 residues. The CDR3 loop reads CSVEGNDGYTF. CDR3 in DNA: TGCAGCGTTGAAGGGAATGATGGCTACACCTTC.

The chain couples TRBV19 to TRBJ2-7; D uncertain. Germline CDR1 reads LNHDA; CDR2 reads SQIVND (reference sequence). The germline V and J ends were trimmed by 9 bases and 2 bases, with 17 bases remaining between them. The CDR3 loop spans 14 amino acids. CDR3 loop: CASHPNGPPYEQYF. In DNA, the CDR3 is TGTGCCAGCCATCCGAACGGGCCCCCCTACGAGCAGTACTTC.

The rearrangement joins TRBV10-1 to TRBJ2-3, with 7 bases fitting TRBD2. The V segment lost 11 bases and the J segment 0 bases; nucleotides outside the gene matches: 5. Germline V gene data show CDR1 as WNHNN and CDR2 as SYGVQD (reference sequence). The CDR3 spans 13 residues. The CDR3 loop is CAGLAGSTDTQYF. The CDR3 coding sequence is TGCGCCGGATTAGCGGGTAGCACAGATACGCAGTATTTT.

V gene TRBV19 combines with J gene TRBJ2-1; TRBD1 is a possible D gene (6 bases). Germline CDR1 and CDR2: LNHDA and SQIVND (reference sequence). V lost 4 bases, J lost 3 bases, and 13 bases lay in between. The CDR3 has 15 amino acids. As DNA, the CDR3 is TGTGCCAGTAGTACGAGGGACAATTACTACAATGAGCAGTTCTTC. It codes for CASSTRDNYYNEQFF.

V and J are TRBV5-1 and TRBJ1-1; 7 nucleotides align to TRBD1. The germline CDR1 and CDR2 sequences are SGHRS and YFSETQ. CDR3 length equals 16 residues. The V gene end was trimmed by 4 bases and the J gene end by 0 bases; junction bases not matched to a gene: 9. CDR3 protein: CASSRGQFQMNTEAFF. The CDR3 DNA is TGCGCCAGCAGCAGGGGGCAGTTCCAGATGAACACTGAAGCTTTCTTT.

This chain joins TRBV7-2 and TRBJ1-1, with TRBD1 matching 7 bases. After removal of 5 bases from V and 4 bases from J, the junction contained 10 bases not matched to a gene. The CDR3 has 15 residues. CDR1 is SGHTA, CDR2 FQGNSA, per germline. This CDR3 reads CASSRKTGSGTEAFF. DNA for the CDR3: TGTGCCAGCAGCAGAAAGACAGGGTCGGGCACTGAAGCTTTCTTT.

The V call is TRBV4-2, the J call TRBJ2-3, with a tentative D call TRBD1 (5 bases). Trimming left V 3 bases short and J 4 bases short, with 14 bases between. Germline-derived CDR1 and CDR2 are LGHNA and YNFKEQ. This CDR3 contains 15 residues. This CDR3 is CASSQSPLGADTQYF. The CDR3, as DNA: TGTGCCAGCAGCCAGAGTCCCCTAGGGGCAGATACGCAGTATTTT.

Comments on this clone: Other nucleotide sequences in the sample specify the same CDR3. The chain combines TRBV28 with TRBJ2-5; 9 nucleotides match TRBD1. There are 14 residues in the CDR3. Per the germline V gene, CDR1 is MDHEN and CDR2 is SYDVKM. The V gene end was trimmed by 6 bases and the J gene end by 5 bases; junction bases not matched to a gene: 7. Here the CDR3 reads CASSLQGARETQYF. The CDR3 coding sequence is TGTGCCAGCAGCTTACAGGGGGCGCGGGAGACCCAGTACTTC.

The V gene is TRBV6-5, the J gene TRBJ2-1; 7 bases map to TRBD1. This CDR3 region has 15 residues. Germline V CDR1 and CDR2: MNHEY, SVGAGI. Trimming removed 7 bases from V and 5 bases from J; junction bases left unmatched: 11. The CDR3 DNA reads TGTGCCAGCAATAACCCCGGGACAGAAAACAATGAGCAGTTCTTC. Amino acid sequence: CASNNPGTENNEQFF.

The chain recombines TRBV5-6 with TRBJ2-7; 7 nucleotides agree with TRBD2. CDR1 is SGHDT, CDR2 YYEEEE, per germline. V dropped 0 bases and J dropped 9; count of bases not matched to a gene: 12. This CDR3 is built from 15 residues. The CDR3 DNA follows: TGTGCCAGCAGCTTGGAAGCGGGGCAGCGAGGGGTGCAGTACTTC. It yields the protein CASSLEAGQRGVQYF.

The chain links TRBV5-1 to TRBJ2-5; TRBD1 matches at 12 bases. CDR1 and CDR2 (germline): SGHRS, YFSETQ. CDR3 length equals 15 residues. Unmatched junction bases numbered 5, after V lost 4 bases and J lost 4 bases. CDR3 in amino acids: CASSGTGGLLETQYF. The CDR3 DNA is TGCGCCAGCAGCGGGACAGGGGGCCTCTTAGAGACCCAGTACTTC. Drawing the rest from reference TRBV5-1 and TRBJ2-5, the complete variable domain is KAGVTQTPRYLIKTRGQQVTLSCSPISGHRSVSWYQQTPGQGLQFLFEYFSETQRNKGNFPGRFSGRQFSNSRSEMNVSTLELGDSALYLCASSGTGGLLETQYFGPGTRLLVL.

V is TRBV18 and J is TRBJ2-7; 8 nucleotides line up with TRBD2. Germline V gene data show CDR1 as KGHSH and CDR2 as LQKENI. Trimming took 5 bases from V and 9 from J; bases not matched to a gene: 12. CDR3 length: 14 amino acids. The CDR3 DNA follows: TGTGCCAGCTCAATCGGGACTAGTTTTCTGGGGCAGTACTTC. Protein: CASSIGTSFLGQYF.

The genes are TRBV10-3 and TRBJ1-5; perhaps TRBD1 as D (5 bases). The germline V gene has CDR1 ENHRY and CDR2 SYGVKD. The CDR3 is made up of 14 amino acids. Trimming removed 10 bases from V and 2 bases from J, with 15 bases in between. The CDR3 DNA sequence: TGTGCCACGTGGGGCGAAAGGGGCAATCAGCCCCAGCATTTT. It yields the protein CATWGERGNQPQHF.

The chain uses TRBV7-7 and TRBJ2-7; possibly TRBD2 for D (6 bases). The CDR3 length is 14 residues. V gave up 5 bases and J gave up 5 bases, with 16 bases separating them. The V gene's germline CDR1 is SSHAT and CDR2 FNYEAQ (reference sequence). For the CDR3, the DNA is TGTGCCAGCAGCCCGGGGCCCAGCGGGCACGAGCAGTACTTC. Its protein product is CASSPGPSGHEQYF.

This clone has ten or more counts. The J gene is TRBJ1-3, the V gene TRBV21-1; the table's TRBD1 call for D was not verified on the DNA. TRBV21-1 is recorded as a pseudogene. This CDR3 has 15 amino acids. The CDR3 is CASSNYRGQGNTIYF. The DNA of the CDR3 is TGTGCCAGCAGCAACTACAGGGGGCAAGGAAACACCATATATTTT.

The sample holds one count of this clone. The chain combines TRBV10-3 with TRBJ2-5, with D maybe TRBD2 (5 bases). CDR1 is ENHRY and CDR2 is SYGVKD in the germline V gene. V was trimmed by 7 bases and J by 0 bases, leaving 6 bases between them. The CDR3 is 12 residues long. CDR3 sequence: CAIKDYQETQYF. The CDR3, as DNA: TGTGCCATCAAGGACTACCAAGAGACCCAGTACTTC.

The chain couples TRBV7-2 to TRBJ2-2; 10 nucleotides match TRBD2. Germline assignment: CDR1 SGHTA and CDR2 FQGNSA. The CDR3 covers 15 residues. With 5 bases clipped from V and 6 bases from J, the junction kept 6 bases outside the gene matches. CDR3 region: CASSRIAGGAGELFF. In nucleotides, the CDR3 is TGTGCCAGCAGCCGGATAGCGGGAGGTGCCGGGGAGCTGTTTTTT.

The chain carries TRBV28 and TRBJ2-2; the D gene could be TRBD1 or TRBD2 (5 bases each). Per the germline V gene, CDR1 is MDHEN and CDR2 is SYDVKM. V lost 8 bases, J lost 7 bases, and 14 bases lay in between. CDR3 size: 13 residues. CDR3 in amino acids: CASAMGDVGELFF. The CDR3 bases are TGTGCCAGCGCGATGGGGGATGTCGGGGAGCTGTTTTTT.

The rearrangement joins TRBV5-4 to TRBJ1-4, with TRBD1 matching 8 bases. Trimming at V came to 3 bases and at J to 8 bases, leaving 6 bases not matched to a gene. Germline V CDR1 and CDR2: SGHNT, YYREEE (reference sequence). The CDR3 is made up of 14 amino acids. Written as DNA, the CDR3 is TGTGCCAGCAGCTCCGACAGGGGAGGAGAAAAACTGTTTTTT. Its translation is CASSSDRGGEKLFF.

About this clone: Within the sample, other DNA sequences also encode this same CDR3. The chain joins TRBV6-5 to TRBJ1-2; D is unclear. The ends were cut back, 0 bases at V and 5 bases at J, with 7 bases in the middle. This CDR3 has 13 residues. Germline CDR1 reads MNHEY; CDR2 reads SVGAGI. The CDR3 nucleotides read TGTGCCAGCAGTTACTCCCCGAATTATGGCTACACCTTC. Residues: CASSYSPNYGYTF.

The CDR3 DNA follows: TGTGCCAGTAGTATCCAGGGATTGATTGGCATTCAGTACTTC. Encoded protein: CASSIQGLIGIQYF. The chain joins TRBV19 to TRBJ2-4, with D possibly matching TRBD1 (5 bases). The CDR3 contains 14 residues. V lost 3 bases, J lost 9 bases, and 15 bases lay in between. Germline-derived CDR1 and CDR2 are LNHDA and SQIVND (reference sequence).

This clone was recorded a few times. CDR3 sequence: CASSIDHDLTTGELFF. The CDR3, as DNA: TGTGCCAGTAGTATAGACCATGATTTAACTACCGGGGAGCTGTTTTTT. The rearrangement links TRBV19 to TRBJ2-2; D remains ambiguous. V was cut by 0 bases and J by 5 bases, with 13 bases left in between. The CDR3 is 16 residues long. In germline, CDR1 is LNHDA, CDR2 SQIVND (reference sequence).